This T cell receptor (beta chain) emerged from a study of somatic mutations in cytotoxic T cells in rheumatoid arthritis. At the level of the study: Flow cytometry sorted some V beta antibody-stained T-cell populations to nearly 100% purity, V beta1+ cells among them being sequenced for TCRB. Study-wide points: More than 20% of CD8+ cells belonged to the largest clone in about an eighth of the roughly 65 patients.

To note about this clone: Antigen unknown.

Method: immunoSEQ multiplex PCR; TCRdb's copy keeps in-frame clones and lacks some. The table records fewer than 25,000 clones, 68% of them present only once. Germline CDR1 reads SQVTM; CDR2 reads ANQGSEA. This CDR3 is built from 14 residues. V shed 1 base, J shed 2 bases, and the junction held 4 bases outside the gene matches. Positive magnetic bead selection separated CD4+ and CD8+ cells, and flow cytometry confirmed purity. The chain joins TRBV29-1 to TRBJ1-1; the match to TRBD1 covers 7 bases. Sequenced material: CD8+ T cells sorted from blood. This TCR derives from an adult with rheumatoid arthritis. The CDR3 DNA reads TGCAGCGTTGAAGGGACAGGTAAAAACACTGAAGCTTTCTTT. It translates to CSVEGTGKNTEAFF.